The 15 T cell receptor beta chains listed next were all sequenced from one sample in a study of blood T cell repertoires in COVID-19. The repertoire was sequenced with immunoSEQ multiplex PCR; TCRdb's copy has only in-frame clones and lacks some. The sample lists around 320,000 clones, over 75% occurring once. Sequencing used peripheral blood. All receptors come from a human donor in a cohort sampled during active COVID-19.

V gene TRBV18 combines with J gene TRBJ2-7; D remains unclear. CDR1 is KGHSH, CDR2 LQKENI, per germline. The CDR3 sequence is 14 residues long. Trimming stripped 3 bases from V and 1 base from J, with 10 bases between. In DNA, the CDR3 is TGTGCCAGCTCACCCCCCACGCGATCCTACGAGCAGTACTTC. It translates to CASSPPTRSYEQYF.

The genes are TRBV12-3 or TRBV12-4 and TRBJ1-4; no definite D call. Trimming took 6 bases from V and 5 from J, leaving 4 bases between them. This CDR3 contains 11 residues. As DNA, the CDR3 is TGTGCCAGCAGGGCAAATGAAAAACTGTTTTTT. It is translated as CASRANEKLFF.

This sequence joins TRBV11-3 and TRBJ2-7; 7 nucleotides agree with TRBD1. The CDR3 length is 15 residues. With 5 bases clipped from V and 0 bases from J, the junction kept 7 bases outside the gene matches. Germline V gene sequence: CDR1 SGHNT, CDR2 YENEEA. The CDR3 is CASSESGQSSYEQYF. As DNA, the CDR3 is TGTGCCAGCAGCGAGTCGGGACAGAGCTCCTACGAGCAGTACTTC.

J is TRBJ1-2 and V is TRBV2; TRBD1 might be the D (6 bases). The germline V gene has CDR1 SNHLY and CDR2 FYNNEI. V lost 8 bases and J lost 4, with 14 bases in between. The CDR3 sequence is 13 residues long. CDR3 sequence: CASRGGAGYGYTF. CDR3 nucleotide sequence: TGTGCCAGCCGGGGGGGGGCAGGCTATGGCTACACCTTC.

The gene calls are TRBV20-1 and TRBJ1-1; no clear D gene. The length of the CDR3 is 12 residues. Between the trimmed V and J ends, which lost 3 bases and 2 bases, there was a span of 7 bases. The germline V gene encodes CDR1 DFQATT and CDR2 SNEGSKA (reference sequence). CDR3 sequence (DNA): TGCAGTGCTAGTCCGGGTAACACTGAAGCTTTCTTT. Its protein is CSASPGNTEAFF.

The rearrangement joins TRBV10-3 to TRBJ1-2; D not certain. V was cut by 6 bases and J by 4 bases, with 12 bases left in between. The CDR3 loop spans 13 amino acids. Germline assignment: CDR1 ENHRY and CDR2 SYGVKD. CDR3 amino acids: CAISTTDSYGYTF. CDR3 nucleotides: TGTGCCATCAGCACGACTGACTCCTATGGCTACACCTTC.

The rearrangement joins TRBV25-1 to TRBJ2-5; 7 nucleotides agree with TRBD1. There are 13 residues in the CDR3. The germline V gene has CDR1 MGHDK and CDR2 SYGVNS. V shed 6 bases, J shed 5 bases, and the junction held 6 bases outside the gene matches. DNA of the CDR3: TGTGCCAGCAGCGTGGACAGGTTGGAGACCCAGTACTTC. Protein product: CASSVDRLETQYF.

The chain joins TRBV5-1 to TRBJ2-7, with 9 bases matching TRBD1. In germline, CDR1 is SGHRS, CDR2 YFSETQ. Germline trimming cut 6 bases from V and 5 bases from J; bases unmatched to any gene: 15. The CDR3 has 16 amino acids. The CDR3, as DNA: TGCGCCAGCAACACTCACGGGGGGACAGGGATCGACGAGCAGTACTTC. It encodes CASNTHGGTGIDEQYF.

The rearrangement links TRBV2 to TRBJ2-1; 11 nucleotides match TRBD1. CDR1 and CDR2 (germline): SNHLY, FYNNEI. There are 13 residues in the CDR3. V dropped 9 bases and J dropped 6; count of bases not matched to a gene: 4. In nucleotides, the CDR3 is TGTGCCAGGACCGGGACAGGGGGCAATGAGCAGTTCTTC. Translating gives CARTGTGGNEQFF.

The chain recombines TRBV19 with TRBJ1-2, with TRBD1 matching 8 bases. In germline, CDR1 is LNHDA, CDR2 SQIVND (reference sequence). The V gene end was trimmed by 4 bases and the J gene end by 3 bases; junction bases not matched to a gene: 7. The CDR3 sequence is 15 residues long. The CDR3 spells CASSKAGGEDYGYTF. The DNA for the CDR3 is TGTGCCAGTAGTAAGGCAGGGGGCGAGGACTATGGCTACACCTTC.

The chain couples TRBV10-2 to TRBJ2-3; D may be TRBD1 (6 bases). V was clipped by 6 bases and J by 2 bases, with 12 bases between them. The CDR3 extends over 14 amino acids. Germline V gene lookup returns CDR1 WSHSY and CDR2 SAAADI. The CDR3 DNA sequence: TGCGCCAGCAGAGGGACAACCGACACAGATACGCAGTATTTT. Its protein product is CASRGTTDTDTQYF.

This clone appeared once. The genes are TRBV6-5 and TRBJ2-2, with 7 bases that match TRBD2. The CDR3 contains 14 residues. The junction had 1 base not matched to a gene; V was cut back by 6 bases and J by 0 bases. CDR1 and CDR2 (germline): MNHEY, SVGAGI. The CDR3 DNA is TGTGCCAGCAGGGCGGGAGCGAACACCGGGGAGCTGTTTTTT. Translation gives CASRAGANTGELFF.

V usage is TRBV20-1 and J usage is TRBJ2-7; D remains ambiguous. Germline V gives CDR1 DFQATT, CDR2 SNEGSKA (reference sequence). The CDR3 loop spans 11 amino acids. V lost 8 bases and J lost 5, with 13 bases in between. The CDR3 DNA is TGCAGTCTGACCCTGGGCGACGAGCAGTACTTC. Protein product: CSLTLGDEQYF.

This clone turned up a few times. The genes are TRBV6-5 and TRBJ1-1, with 10 bases matching TRBD1. Losses at the gene ends were 2 bases for V and 3 bases for J; bases not matched to a gene: 3. The CDR3 sequence is 15 residues long. CDR1 and CDR2 from the germline V gene are MNHEY and SVGAGI. The CDR3 DNA reads as TGTGCCAGCAGTTACAGGACAGGGGGGCACACTGAAGCTTTCTTT. It specifies CASSYRTGGHTEAFF.

The chain is built from TRBV29-1 and TRBJ2-1; tentative D call: TRBD1 (5 bases). Deletions cut 4 bases from V and 2 bases from J, with 12 bases between. The V gene's germline CDR1 is SQVTM and CDR2 ANQGSEA. The CDR3 is made up of 14 amino acids. The CDR3 loop reads CSVVPTRAYNEQFF. DNA for the CDR3: TGCAGCGTTGTTCCGACCAGGGCCTACAATGAGCAGTTCTTC.